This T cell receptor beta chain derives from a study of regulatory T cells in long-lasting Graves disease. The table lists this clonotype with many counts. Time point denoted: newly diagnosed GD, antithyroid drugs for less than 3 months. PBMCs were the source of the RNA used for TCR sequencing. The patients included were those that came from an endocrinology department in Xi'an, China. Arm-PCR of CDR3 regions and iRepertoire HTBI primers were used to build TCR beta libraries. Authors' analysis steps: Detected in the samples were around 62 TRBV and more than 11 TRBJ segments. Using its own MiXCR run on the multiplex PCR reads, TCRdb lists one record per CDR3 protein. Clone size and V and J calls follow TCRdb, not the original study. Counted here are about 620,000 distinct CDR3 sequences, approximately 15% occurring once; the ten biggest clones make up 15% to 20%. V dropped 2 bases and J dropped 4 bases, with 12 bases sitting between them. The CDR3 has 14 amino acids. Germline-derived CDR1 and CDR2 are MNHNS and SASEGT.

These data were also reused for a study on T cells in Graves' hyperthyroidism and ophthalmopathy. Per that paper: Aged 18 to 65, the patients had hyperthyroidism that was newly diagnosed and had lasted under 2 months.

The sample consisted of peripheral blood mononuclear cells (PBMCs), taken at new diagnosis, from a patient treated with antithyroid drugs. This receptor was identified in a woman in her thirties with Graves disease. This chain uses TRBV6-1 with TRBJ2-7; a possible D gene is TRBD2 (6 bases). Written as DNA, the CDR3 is TGTGCCAGCAGTGAAAGGGTGGGGAGGTACGAGCAGTACTTC. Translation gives CASSERVGRYEQYF.